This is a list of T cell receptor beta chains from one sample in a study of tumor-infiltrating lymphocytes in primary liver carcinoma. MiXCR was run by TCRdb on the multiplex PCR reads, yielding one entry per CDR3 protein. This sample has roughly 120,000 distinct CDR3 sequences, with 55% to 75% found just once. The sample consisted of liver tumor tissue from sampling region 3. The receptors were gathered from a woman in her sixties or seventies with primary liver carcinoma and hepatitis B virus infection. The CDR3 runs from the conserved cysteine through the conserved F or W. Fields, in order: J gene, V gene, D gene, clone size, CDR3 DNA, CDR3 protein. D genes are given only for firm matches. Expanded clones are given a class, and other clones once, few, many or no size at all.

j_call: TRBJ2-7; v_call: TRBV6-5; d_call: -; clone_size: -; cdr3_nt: TGTGCCAGCAGTTACGCTCGCCAGTCGAGCTCCTACGAGCAGTATTTC; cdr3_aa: CASSYARQSSSYEQYF
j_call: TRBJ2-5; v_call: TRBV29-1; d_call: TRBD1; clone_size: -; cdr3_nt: TGCAGCATTGAAGGGGGACAGGGTTTGGAGACCCAGTACTTC; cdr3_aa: CSIEGGQGLETQYF
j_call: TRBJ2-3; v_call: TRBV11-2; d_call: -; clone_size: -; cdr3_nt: TGTACCAGCAGCTTAGCTAGGTCCCTTGACACAGATACGCAGAATTTT; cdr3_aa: CTSSLARSLDTDTQNF
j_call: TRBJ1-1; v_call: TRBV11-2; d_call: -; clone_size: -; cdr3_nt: TGTGTCAGCAGCCCACATCAGCACGGACACCTTCGCTTTTGGGGTTATGAAGATTTCTTT; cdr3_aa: CVSSPHQHGHLRFWGYEDFF
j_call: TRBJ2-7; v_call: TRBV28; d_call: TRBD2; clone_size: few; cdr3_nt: TGTGCCAGCAGTTTAGGGTTAGCGGGAGTTTTAGAGCAGTACTTC; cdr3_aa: CASSLGLAGVLEQYF
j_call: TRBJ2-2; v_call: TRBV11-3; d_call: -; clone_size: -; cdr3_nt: TGTGCCAGCAGGGGGACCAGGGCGACCAGGGAGCTGTTTTTT; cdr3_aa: CASRGTRATRELFF
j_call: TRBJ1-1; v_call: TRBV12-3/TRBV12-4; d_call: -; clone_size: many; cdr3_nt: TGTGCCAGCAGTTTACGAACCCCGTCTAACACTGAAGCTTTCTTT; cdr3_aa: CASSLRTPSNTEAFF
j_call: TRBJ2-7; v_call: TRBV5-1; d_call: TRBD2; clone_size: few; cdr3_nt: TGCGCCAGCAGCTCCCTAGCGGGAGGGCCCCTCGAGCAGTACTTC; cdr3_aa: CASSSLAGGPLEQYF
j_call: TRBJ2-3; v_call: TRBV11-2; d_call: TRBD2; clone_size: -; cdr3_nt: TGTGTCAGCAGCCCGAATCGCGGGAGCTGGTTAGGAGATACACAGTATTTC; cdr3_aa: CVSSPNRGSWLGDTQYF
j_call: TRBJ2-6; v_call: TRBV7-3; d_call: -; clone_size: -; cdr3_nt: TGTGCCAGCAGCTTAGGGGCCACCTCTGGGGCCAACGTCCTGACTTTC; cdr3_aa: CASSLGATSGANVLTF
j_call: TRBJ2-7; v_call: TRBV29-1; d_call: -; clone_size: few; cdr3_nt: TGCAGCGCTAGCCAGGGGCTAGCAGGCGAGCAGTACTTC; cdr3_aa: CSASQGLAGEQYF
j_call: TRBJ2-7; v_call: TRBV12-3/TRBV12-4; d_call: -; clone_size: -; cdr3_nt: TGTGCCAGCAGTCCCAGAGACTACGAGCAGTATTTC; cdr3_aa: CASSPRDYEQYF
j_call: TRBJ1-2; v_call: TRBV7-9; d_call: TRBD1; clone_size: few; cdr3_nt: TGTGCCAGCAGCTTAGCTCACAGGGGGCACTATGGCTACACCTTC; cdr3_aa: CASSLAHRGHYGYTF
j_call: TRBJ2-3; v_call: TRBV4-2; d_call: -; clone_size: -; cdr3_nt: TGTGCCAACAGACAAGCCCCCGAAGATACGCAGTATTTT; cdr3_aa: CANRQAPEDTQYF
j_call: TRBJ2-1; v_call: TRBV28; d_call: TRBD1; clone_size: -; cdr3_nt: TGTGGCAGCAGTTTAGCAGGGGGCTTGAATGAGCAGTTCTTC; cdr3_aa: CGSSLAGGLNEQFF
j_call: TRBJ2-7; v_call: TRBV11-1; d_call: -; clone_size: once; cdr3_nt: TGTACCAGCAGCCCTCGGACAGTAGGACTACATGAGCAGTACTTC; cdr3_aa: CTSSPRTVGLHEQYF
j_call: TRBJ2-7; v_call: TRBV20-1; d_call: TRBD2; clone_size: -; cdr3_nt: TGCAGTGCTGCACTAGCGGGGTCAACCGAGCAGTACTTC; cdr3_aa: CSAALAGSTEQYF
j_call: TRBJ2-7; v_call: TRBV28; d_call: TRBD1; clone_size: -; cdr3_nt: TGTGCCAGCAGTCCCAAGACAGGGAGAAACTACGAGCAGTACTTC; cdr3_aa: CASSPKTGRNYEQYF
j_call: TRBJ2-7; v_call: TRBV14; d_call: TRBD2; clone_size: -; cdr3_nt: TGTGCCAGCAGCTCCATGGGGACTAGTCGCCACGAGCAATACTTC; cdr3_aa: CASSSMGTSRHEQYF
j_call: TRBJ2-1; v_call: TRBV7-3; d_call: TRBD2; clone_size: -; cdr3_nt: TGTGCCAGCAGCTCCCTAGCGGACAATGAGCAGTTCTTC; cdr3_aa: CASSSLADNEQFF
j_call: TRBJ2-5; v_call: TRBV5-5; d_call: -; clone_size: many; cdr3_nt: TGTGCCAGCACCAAACTAGCCGACGGTCGGACCCAGTACTTC; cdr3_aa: CASTKLADGRTQYF
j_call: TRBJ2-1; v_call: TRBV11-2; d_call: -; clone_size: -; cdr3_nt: TGTGCCAGCAGCCTAGGGCACTTCAATGAGCGGTTCTTC; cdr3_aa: CASSLGHFNERFF
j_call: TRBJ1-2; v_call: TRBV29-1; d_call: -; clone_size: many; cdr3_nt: TGCAGCGTTGAAGATCCAGGGGCGGGCATCGGCTACACCTTC; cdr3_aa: CSVEDPGAGIGYTF
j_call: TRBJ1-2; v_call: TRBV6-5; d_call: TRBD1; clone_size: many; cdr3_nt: TGTGCCAGCAGAGGCGGACAGGCCATCTATGGCTACACCTTC; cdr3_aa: CASRGGQAIYGYTF
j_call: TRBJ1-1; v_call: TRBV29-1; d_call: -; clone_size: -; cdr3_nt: TGCAGCGTCAACCGAGAGGGTCGGACTGAAGCTTTCTTC; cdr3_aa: CSVNREGRTEAFF
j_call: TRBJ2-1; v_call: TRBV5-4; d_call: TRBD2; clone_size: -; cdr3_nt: TGTGCCAGCAGCTTATGTTTGACGCGGGAGGACGAGCATTTCTTC; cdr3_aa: CASSLCLTREDEHFF
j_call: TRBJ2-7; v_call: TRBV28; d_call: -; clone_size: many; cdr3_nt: TGTGCCAGCAGCGGGAACTCCTACGAGCAGTACTTC; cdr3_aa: CASSGNSYEQYF
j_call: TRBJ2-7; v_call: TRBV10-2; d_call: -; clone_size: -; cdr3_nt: TGTGCCAGCAGTGCGGTAACGGCTACAAACTACGAGCAGTACTTC; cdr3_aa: CASSAVTATNYEQYF
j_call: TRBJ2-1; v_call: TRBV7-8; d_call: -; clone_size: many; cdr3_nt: TGTGCCAGCAGCTTTGGGGGGGACAGGCGCTACAATGAGCAGTTCTTC; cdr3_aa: CASSFGGDRRYNEQFF
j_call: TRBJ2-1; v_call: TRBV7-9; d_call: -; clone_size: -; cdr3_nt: TGTGCCAGCAGCTTTCCCGGGGGAATTGGCTCCTACAATGAGCAGTTCTTC; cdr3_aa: CASSFPGGIGSYNEQFF
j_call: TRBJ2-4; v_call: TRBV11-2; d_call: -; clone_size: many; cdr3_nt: TGTGCCAGCAGCTCCCGACCTGGAGCAAACATTCAGTACTTC; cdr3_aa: CASSSRPGANIQYF
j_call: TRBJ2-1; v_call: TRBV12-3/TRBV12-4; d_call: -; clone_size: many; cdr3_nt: TGTGCCAGCCTACGACGACCCCCACCTTCCGGATCCTACAATGAGCAGTTCTTC; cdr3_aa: CASLRRPPPSGSYNEQFF
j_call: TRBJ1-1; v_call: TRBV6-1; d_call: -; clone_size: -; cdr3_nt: TGTGCCAGCAGTGAATTGGGGCGGTACACTGCAGCTTTCTTT; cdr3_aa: CASSELGRYTAAFF
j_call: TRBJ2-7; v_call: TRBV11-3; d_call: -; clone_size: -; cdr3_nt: TGTGCCAGCAGCTTATGGGACAAATCCTACAAGCAGTACTTC; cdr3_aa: CASSLWDKSYKQYF
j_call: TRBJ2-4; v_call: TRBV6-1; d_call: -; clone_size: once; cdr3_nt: TGTGCCAGCACTTACCGACAGAGGATATTAGTCAAAAACATTCAGTACTTC; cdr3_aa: CASTYRQRILVKNIQYF
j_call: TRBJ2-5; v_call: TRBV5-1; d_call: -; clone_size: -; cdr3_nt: TGCGCCAGCAGTACCAACCATGAGACCCAGTACTTC; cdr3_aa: CASSTNHETQYF
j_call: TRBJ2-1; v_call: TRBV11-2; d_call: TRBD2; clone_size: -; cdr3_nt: TGTGCCAGCAGCTACTCCCGTGGTAGCGGGGCAGAGCAGTCCTTC; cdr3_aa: CASSYSRGSGAEQSF
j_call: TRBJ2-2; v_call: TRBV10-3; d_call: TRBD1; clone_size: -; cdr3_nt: TGTGCCATCAGGGACAGGGGGATGGACACCGGGGAACTGTTTTTT; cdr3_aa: CAIRDRGMDTGELFF
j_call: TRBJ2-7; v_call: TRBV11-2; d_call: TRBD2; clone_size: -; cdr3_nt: TGTGCCAGCAGCTTGAGGGAGGGGAGGACTAGCGGGCTCAGCTCCTACGAGCAGTACTTC; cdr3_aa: CASSLREGRTSGLSSYEQYF
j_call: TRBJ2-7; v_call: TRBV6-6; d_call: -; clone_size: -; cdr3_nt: TGTGCCAGCGGTGTCCGTTACGAGCAGTACTTC; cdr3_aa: CASGVRYEQYF
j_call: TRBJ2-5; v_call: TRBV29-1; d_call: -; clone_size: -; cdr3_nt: TGCAGCGTTGAAGGGGGCCGGGGGGCTTGGGAGACCCAGTACTTC; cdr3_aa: CSVEGGRGAWETQYF
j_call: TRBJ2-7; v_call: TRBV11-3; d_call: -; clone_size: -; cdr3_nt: TGTGCCAGCAGCCGCCGGGGCAGGGATTACTCCTACGAGCAGTACTTC; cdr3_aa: CASSRRGRDYSYEQYF
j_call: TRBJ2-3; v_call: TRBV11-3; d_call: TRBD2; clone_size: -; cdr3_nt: TGTGCCAGCAGTCCCCGGCGGGGGTCAAGCACAGATACGCAATATTTT; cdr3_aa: CASSPRRGSSTDTQYF
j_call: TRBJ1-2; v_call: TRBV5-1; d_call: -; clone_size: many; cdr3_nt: TGCGCCAGCAGCTTGGGGGACACCCTCGGGTATGGCTACACCTTC; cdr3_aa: CASSLGDTLGYGYTF
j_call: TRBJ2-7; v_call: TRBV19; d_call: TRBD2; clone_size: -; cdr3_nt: TGTGCCAGTAGTACCGTGACGGGGGGAGAAGAGCAGTACTTC; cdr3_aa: CASSTVTGGEEQYF
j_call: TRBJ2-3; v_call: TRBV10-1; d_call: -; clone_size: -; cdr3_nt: TGCGCCATCCCTCTTCGGGGATCGAGCACAGATACGCAGTATTTT; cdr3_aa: CAIPLRGSSTDTQYF
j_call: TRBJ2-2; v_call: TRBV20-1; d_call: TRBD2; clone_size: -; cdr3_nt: TGCAGTGCTTCCGAGCGGGAGGGCCTGTATACCGGGGAGCTGTTTTTT; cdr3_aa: CSASEREGLYTGELFF
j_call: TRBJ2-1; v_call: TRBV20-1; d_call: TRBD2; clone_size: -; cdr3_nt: TGCAGTGGGGGGACTAGCGGGAGCTACAATGAGCAGTTCTTC; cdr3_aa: CSGGTSGSYNEQFF
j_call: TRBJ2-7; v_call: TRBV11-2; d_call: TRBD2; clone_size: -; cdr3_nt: TGTGCCAGCAGCTACGGCGGGAGGACCTCGGGAAGCAGGCACTACTTC; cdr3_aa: CASSYGGRTSGSRHYF
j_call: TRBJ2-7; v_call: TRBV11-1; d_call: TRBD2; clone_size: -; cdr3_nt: TGTTCCAGCAGCGGGAATAGGGCCACCTACGAGCGGTACTTC; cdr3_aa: CSSSGNRATYERYF
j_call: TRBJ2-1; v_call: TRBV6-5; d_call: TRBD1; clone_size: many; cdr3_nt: TGTGCCAGCGGGGACAGGGCGAATGAGCAGTTCTTC; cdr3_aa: CASGDRANEQFF
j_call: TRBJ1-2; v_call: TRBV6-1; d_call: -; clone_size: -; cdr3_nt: TGTGCCAGCAGTGAATCCCTTAGGGTGGACCGTGGCTACACCTTC; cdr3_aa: CASSESLRVDRGYTF
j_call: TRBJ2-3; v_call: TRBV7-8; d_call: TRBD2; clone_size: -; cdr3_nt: TGTGCCAGCAGCTTTTTCGCGGGAGCCGCAGATACGCAGTATTTT; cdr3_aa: CASSFFAGAADTQYF
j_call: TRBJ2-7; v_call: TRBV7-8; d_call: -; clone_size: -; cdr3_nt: TGTGCCAGCAGCCGGGAGACAGGGAGGTTCTACGAGCAGTACTTC; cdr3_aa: CASSRETGRFYEQYF
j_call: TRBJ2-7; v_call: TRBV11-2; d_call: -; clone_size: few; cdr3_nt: TGTGTCAGTAGCTTAGCGGGACAGCCTTCCTACGAGCAGTACTTC; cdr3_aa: CVSSLAGQPSYEQYF
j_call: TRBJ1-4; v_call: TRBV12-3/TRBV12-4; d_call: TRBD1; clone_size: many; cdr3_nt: TGTGCCAGCAGTTTCCGACAGGGGCTGTACGAAAAACTGTTTTTT; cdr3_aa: CASSFRQGLYEKLFF
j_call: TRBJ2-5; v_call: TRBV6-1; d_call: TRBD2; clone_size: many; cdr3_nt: TGTGCCAGCAGTGAAGGTTTTGGGACTAGCAAAGAGACCCAGTACTTC; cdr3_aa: CASSEGFGTSKETQYF
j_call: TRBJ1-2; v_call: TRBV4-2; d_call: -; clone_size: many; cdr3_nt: TGTGCCAGCAGCCAAGATGGGGCAGGGAGCAACTATGGCTACACCTTC; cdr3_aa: CASSQDGAGSNYGYTF
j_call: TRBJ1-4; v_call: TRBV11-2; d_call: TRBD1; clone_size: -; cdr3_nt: TGTGCCGGCAGGGACAGGGACCATGAAAAACTGCTTTTT; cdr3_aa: CAGRDRDHEKLLF
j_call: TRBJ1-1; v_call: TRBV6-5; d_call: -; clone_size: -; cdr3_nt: TGTGCCAACAGGGTAGGGTCCATAAACACTGAAGCTTTCTTT; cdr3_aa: CANRVGSINTEAFF